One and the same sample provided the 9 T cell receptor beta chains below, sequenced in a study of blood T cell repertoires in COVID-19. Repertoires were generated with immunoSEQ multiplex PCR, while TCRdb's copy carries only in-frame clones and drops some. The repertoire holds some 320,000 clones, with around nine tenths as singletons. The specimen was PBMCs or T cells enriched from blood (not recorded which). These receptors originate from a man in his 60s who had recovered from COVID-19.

This chain's CDR3 is CASSPGGPASNSYEQYF. CDR3 nucleotide sequence: TGTGCCAGCAGCCCAGGAGGGCCTGCCTCCAACTCCTACGAGCAGTACTTC. The chain has TRBV7-2 and TRBJ2-7; D is perhaps TRBD2 (6 bases). Germline V CDR1 and CDR2: SGHTA, FQGNSA. V lost 5 bases to trimming and J lost 0 bases, with 20 bases between them. CDR3 size: 17 residues.

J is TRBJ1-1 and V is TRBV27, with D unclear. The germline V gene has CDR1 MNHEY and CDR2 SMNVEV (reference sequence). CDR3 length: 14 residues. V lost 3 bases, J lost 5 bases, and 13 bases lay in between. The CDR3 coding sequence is TGTGCCAGCAGTTTCTGGGCAGGTGGGACTGAAGCTTTCTTT. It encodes CASSFWAGGTEAFF.

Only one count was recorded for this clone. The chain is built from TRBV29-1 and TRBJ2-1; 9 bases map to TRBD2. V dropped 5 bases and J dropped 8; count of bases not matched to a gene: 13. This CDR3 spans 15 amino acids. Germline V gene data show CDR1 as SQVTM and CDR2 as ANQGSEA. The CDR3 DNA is TGCAGCGTTCTGGGGTCTAGCGGGATATTTTATGAGCAGTTCTTC. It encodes CSVLGSSGIFYEQFF.

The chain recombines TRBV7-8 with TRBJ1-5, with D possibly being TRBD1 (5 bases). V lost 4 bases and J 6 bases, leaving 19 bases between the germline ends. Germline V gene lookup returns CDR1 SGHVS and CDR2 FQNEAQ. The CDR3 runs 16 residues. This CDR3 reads CASSSSGLPGVQPQHF. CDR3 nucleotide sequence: TGTGCCAGCAGCTCCTCCGGACTCCCGGGGGTTCAGCCCCAGCATTTT.

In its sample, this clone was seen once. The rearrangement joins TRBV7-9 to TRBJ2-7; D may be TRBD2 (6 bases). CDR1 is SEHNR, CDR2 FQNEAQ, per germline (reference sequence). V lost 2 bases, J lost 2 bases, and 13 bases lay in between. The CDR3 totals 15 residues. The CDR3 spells CASSLRRDSPYEQYF. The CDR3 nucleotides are TGTGCCAGCAGCTTAAGGCGGGACTCCCCCTACGAGCAGTACTTC.

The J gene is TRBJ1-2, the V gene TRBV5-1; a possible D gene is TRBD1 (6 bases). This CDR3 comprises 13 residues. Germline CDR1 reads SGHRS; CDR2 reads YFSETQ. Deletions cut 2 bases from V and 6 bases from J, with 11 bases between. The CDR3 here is CASSFSGENGYTF. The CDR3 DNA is TGCGCCAGCAGCTTTTCAGGGGAGAATGGCTACACCTTC.

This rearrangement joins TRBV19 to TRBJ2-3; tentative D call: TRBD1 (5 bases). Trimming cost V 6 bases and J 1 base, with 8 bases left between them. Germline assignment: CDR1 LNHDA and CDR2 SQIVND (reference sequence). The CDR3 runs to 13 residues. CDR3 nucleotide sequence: TGTGCCAGTAGGCCAGGGCGCACAGATACGCAGTATTTT. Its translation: CASRPGRTDTQYF.

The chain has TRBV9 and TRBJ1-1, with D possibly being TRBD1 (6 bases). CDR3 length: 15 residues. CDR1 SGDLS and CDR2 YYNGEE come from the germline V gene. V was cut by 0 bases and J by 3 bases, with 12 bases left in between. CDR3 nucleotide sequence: TGTGCCAGCAGCGTAGCCGGGACAAGAGACACTGAAGCTTTCTTT. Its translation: CASSVAGTRDTEAFF.

The chain's CDR3 is CASSWPQGAPNTEAFF. The DNA of the CDR3 is TGTGCCAGCAGTTGGCCCCAGGGGGCTCCGAACACTGAAGCTTTCTTT. V is TRBV6-6 and J is TRBJ1-1; 8 positions agree with TRBD1. This CDR3 region has 16 residues. The germline V gene has CDR1 MNHNY and CDR2 SVGAGI (reference sequence). V dropped 4 bases and J dropped 1; count of bases not matched to a gene: 8.